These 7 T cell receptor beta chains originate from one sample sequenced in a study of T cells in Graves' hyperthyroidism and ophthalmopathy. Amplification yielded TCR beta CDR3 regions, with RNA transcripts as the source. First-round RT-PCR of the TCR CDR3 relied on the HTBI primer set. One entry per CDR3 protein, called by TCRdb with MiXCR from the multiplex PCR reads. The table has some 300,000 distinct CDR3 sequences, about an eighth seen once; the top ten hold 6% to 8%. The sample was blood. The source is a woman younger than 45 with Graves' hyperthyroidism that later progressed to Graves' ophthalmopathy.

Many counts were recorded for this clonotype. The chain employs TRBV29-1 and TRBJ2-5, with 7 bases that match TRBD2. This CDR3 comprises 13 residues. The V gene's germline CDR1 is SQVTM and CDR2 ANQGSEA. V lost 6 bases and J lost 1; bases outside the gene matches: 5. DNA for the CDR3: TGCAGCGTAAAGCGGGAACCCCAAGAGACCCAGTACTTC. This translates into CSVKREPQETQYF.

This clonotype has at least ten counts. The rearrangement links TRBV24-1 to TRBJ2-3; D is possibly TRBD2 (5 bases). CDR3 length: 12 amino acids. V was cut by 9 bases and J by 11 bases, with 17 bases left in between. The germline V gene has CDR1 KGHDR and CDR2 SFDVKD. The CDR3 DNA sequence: TGTGCCACCCAAGGCCCGACTATAGGGCAGTATTTT. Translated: CATQGPTIGQYF.

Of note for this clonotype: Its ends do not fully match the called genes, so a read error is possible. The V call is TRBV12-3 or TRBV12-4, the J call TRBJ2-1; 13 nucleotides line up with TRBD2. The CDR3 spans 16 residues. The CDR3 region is CTSIQQTSGGNNEQFF. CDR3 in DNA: TGTACCAGCATCCAACAGACTAGCGGGGGGAACAATGAGCAGTTCTTC.

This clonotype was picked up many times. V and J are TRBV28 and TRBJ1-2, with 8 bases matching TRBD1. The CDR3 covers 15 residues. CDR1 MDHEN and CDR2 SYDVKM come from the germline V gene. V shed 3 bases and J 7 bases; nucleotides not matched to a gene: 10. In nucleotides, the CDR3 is TGTGCCAGCAGTTTGCCTGGACAGGGCGAGAGTGGCTACACCTTC. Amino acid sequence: CASSLPGQGESGYTF.

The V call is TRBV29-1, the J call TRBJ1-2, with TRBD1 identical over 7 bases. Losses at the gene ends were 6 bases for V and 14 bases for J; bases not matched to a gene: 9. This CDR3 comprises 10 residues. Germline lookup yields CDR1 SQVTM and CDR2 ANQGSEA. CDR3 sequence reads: CSVGTVPTTF. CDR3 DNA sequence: TGCAGCGTAGGGACAGTACCGACGACCTTC.

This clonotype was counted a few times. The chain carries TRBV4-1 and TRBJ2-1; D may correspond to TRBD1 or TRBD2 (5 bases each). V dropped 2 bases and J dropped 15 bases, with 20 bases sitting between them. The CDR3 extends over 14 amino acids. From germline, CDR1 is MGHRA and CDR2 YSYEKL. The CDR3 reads CASSQWDQRFVGFF. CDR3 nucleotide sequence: TGCGCCAGCAGCCAATGGGACCAACGGTTTGTCGGGTTCTTC.

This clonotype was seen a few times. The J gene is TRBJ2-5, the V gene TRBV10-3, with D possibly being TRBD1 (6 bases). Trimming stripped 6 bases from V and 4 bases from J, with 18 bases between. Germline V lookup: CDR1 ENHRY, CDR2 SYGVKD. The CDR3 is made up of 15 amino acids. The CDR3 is CAIRRLLFRGETQYF. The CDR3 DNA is TGTGCCATCAGAAGACTTCTATTCAGGGGAGAGACCCAGTACTTC.